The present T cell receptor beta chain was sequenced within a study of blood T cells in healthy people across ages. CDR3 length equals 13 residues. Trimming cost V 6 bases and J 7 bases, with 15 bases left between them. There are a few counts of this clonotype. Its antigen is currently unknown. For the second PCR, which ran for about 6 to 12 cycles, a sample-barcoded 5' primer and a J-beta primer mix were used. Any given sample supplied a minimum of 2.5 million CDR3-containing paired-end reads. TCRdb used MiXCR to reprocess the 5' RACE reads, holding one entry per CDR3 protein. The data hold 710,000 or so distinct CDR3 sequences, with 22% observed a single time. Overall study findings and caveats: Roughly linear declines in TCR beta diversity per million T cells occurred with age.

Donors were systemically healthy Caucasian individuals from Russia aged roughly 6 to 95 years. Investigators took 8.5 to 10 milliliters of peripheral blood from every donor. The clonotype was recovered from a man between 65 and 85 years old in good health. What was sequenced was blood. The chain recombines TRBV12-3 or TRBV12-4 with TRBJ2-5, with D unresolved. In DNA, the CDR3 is TGTGCCAGCAGCACTATTACCCGAGGGACCCAGTACTTC. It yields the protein CASSTITRGTQYF.